These 9 T cell receptor beta chains were all obtained from the same sample, sequenced in a study of blood T cell repertoires in COVID-19 (dated by TCRdb to the early 2020s). The protocol used for the library was the immunoSEQ multiplex PCR assay. TCRdb took over this immuneACCESS table, retaining in-frame rearrangements with V and J assigned. Such tables are incomplete; in checked studies, under half of the missing clones stem from an unresolved V gene, and the remainder is unexplained. Here the sample has 200,000 to 250,000 clones; around 80% occur a single time. Together, the top ten hold about 7% of the sample. Specimen: peripheral blood. Receptors were obtained from a woman between 65 and 79 years old with acute or convalescent COVID-19.

CDR3 nucleotide sequence: TGTGCCAGCAGCTATACCTACGAGCAGTACTTC. Encoded protein: CASSYTYEQYF. The V gene is TRBV7-9, the J gene TRBJ2-7; D not resolved. The CDR3 has 11 residues. The V end was cut by 4 bases, the J end by 2 bases, with 3 bases between. The germline V gene encodes CDR1 SEHNR and CDR2 FQNEAQ (reference sequence).

To note about this clone: At one boundary the junction diverges from the germline segment, which might be a read error. The V and J genes are TRBV3-1 (or the pseudogene TRBV3-2) and TRBJ2-1; 13 bases line up with TRBD2. Germline V gives CDR1 LGHDT, CDR2 YNNKEL (reference sequence). This CDR3 region has 19 residues. CDR3 sequence: CASSKEALAGGKGYNEQFF. CDR3 coding DNA: TGTGCCAGCAGCAAAGAGGCACTAGCGGGGGGGAAAGGGTACAATGAGCAGTTCTTC.

This chain joins TRBV2 and TRBJ2-5, with 8 bases matching TRBD2. Germline V gives CDR1 SNHLY, CDR2 FYNNEI. The CDR3 spans 15 residues. Losses at the gene ends were 4 bases for V and 4 bases for J; bases not matched to a gene: 8. The CDR3 is CASSASGLGVETQYF. The DNA for the CDR3 is TGTGCCAGCAGTGCTAGCGGGCTGGGCGTAGAGACCCAGTACTTC. The variable domain in full, completed from reference TRBV2 and TRBJ2-5, reads EPEVTQTPSHQVTQMGQEVILRCVPISNHLYFYWYRQILGQKVEFLVSFYNNEISEKSEIFDDQFSVERPDGSNFTLKIRSTKLEDSAMYFCASSASGLGVETQYFGPGTRLLVL.

The rearrangement links TRBV30 to TRBJ2-6; D perhaps matches TRBD1 (5 bases). The germline V gene has CDR1 GTSNPN and CDR2 SVGIG (reference sequence). Trimming removed 7 bases from V and 2 bases from J, with 9 bases in between. The CDR3 consists of 13 residues. This CDR3 is CASQDPGANVLTF. The CDR3 DNA sequence: TGTGCCTCACAGGACCCTGGGGCCAACGTCCTGACTTTC.

V is TRBV5-6 and J is TRBJ2-7; 9 bases line up with TRBD1. CDR1 and CDR2 (germline): SGHDT, YYEEEE. V was clipped by 5 bases and J by 4 bases; unmatched bases: 7. The CDR3 runs 14 residues. The CDR3 DNA is TGTGCCAGCAGTTTAGGACAGGGGCGGTACGAGCAGTACTTC. Translated, it gives CASSLGQGRYEQYF.

This clone was seen just once. The rearrangement uses TRBV2 and TRBJ2-2; TRBD2 matches 9 bases. V lost 8 bases to trimming and J lost 4 bases; unmatched junction nucleotides: 11. Germline V gene sequence: CDR1 SNHLY, CDR2 FYNNEI. There are 16 residues in the CDR3. CDR3 region: CASLGGGTSRTGELFF. CDR3 nucleotides: TGTGCCAGCCTCGGGGGAGGGACTAGCCGCACCGGGGAGCTGTTTTTT.

This chain uses TRBV7-8 with TRBJ1-1; D is unresolved. Trimming took off 2 bases at V and 4 bases at J, with 5 bases between the two ends. Per germline, CDR1 SGHVS and CDR2 FQNEAQ. The CDR3 has 12 amino acids. The CDR3 region has the DNA TGTGCCAGCAGCTTATCGAGCACTGAAGCTTTCTTT. It translates to CASSLSSTEAFF.

This rearrangement joins TRBV24-1 to TRBJ2-3; 9 bases are a match to TRBD2. The CDR3 loop spans 16 amino acids. In germline, CDR1 is KGHDR, CDR2 SFDVKD. J gave up 3 bases and V 8 bases, and 11 bases lay outside the gene matches. The CDR3 coding sequence is TGTGCCACCAACCGGGAAGGGACTAGCAAGACAGATACGCAGTATTTT. Translation: CATNREGTSKTDTQYF.

V is TRBV12-3 or TRBV12-4 and J is TRBJ2-5; D is uncertain. The CDR3 has 13 amino acids. The V end was cut by 2 bases, the J end by 2 bases, with 6 bases between. The CDR3 protein is CASSLFGQETQYF. CDR3 nucleotides: TGTGCCAGCAGTTTATTCGGGCAAGAGACCCAGTACTTC.